A selection of T cell receptor beta chains follows, all from one sample in a study of T cells after posttransplantation cyclophosphamide. The repertoire was sequenced with immunoSEQ multiplex PCR; TCRdb's copy has only in-frame clones and lacks some. The sample lists thousands of clones, roughly 98% occurring once. The sequenced sample consisted of naive CD8+ T cells sorted from PBMCs. The receptors were sampled from a man aged 50-60 years in good health, CMV-negative, and a related stem cell transplant donor. The CDR3 runs from the conserved cysteine through the conserved F or W. A D gene is named only where the DNA matches it firmly. The size field is filled for only some rows; it gives once, few, many or a size class.

>TRBV10-3|TRBD1|-|TRBJ1-2
TGTGCCATCAGTGTCAGTGGACAGGGGGTTTCCTATGGCTACACCTTC
CAISVSGQGVSYGYTF
>TRBV15|TRBD1|-|TRBJ2-7
TGTGCCACCAGCGAAAAGACAGGGGCGTCTATTAGCTCCTACGAGCAGTACTTC
CATSEKTGASISSYEQYF
>TRBV7-9|TRBD2|-|TRBJ2-3
TGTGCCAGCAGTGATAGGACTAGCGGGTATTTCACCCCCACAGATACGCAGTATTTT
CASSDRTSGYFTPTDTQYF
>TRBV9|-|-|TRBJ2-5
TGTGCCAGCAGCGTAGGGGGTAGCGGCTCAGAGACCCAGTACTTC
CASSVGGSGSETQYF
>TRBV5-4|-|-|TRBJ2-3
TGTGCCAGCAGCTTCGGACTGGCAACGGGACACGCGACAGATACGCAGTATTTT
CASSFGLATGHATDTQYF
>TRBV11-2|-|-|TRBJ2-1
TGTGCCAGCAGTATGTACAATGAGCAGTTCTTC
CASSMYNEQFF
>TRBV12-5|-|-|TRBJ2-2
TGTGCTAGTGGTTTGGTAATTTCAGGGGTGAACACCGGGGAGCTGTTTTTT
CASGLVISGVNTGELFF
>TRBV25-1|TRBD1|once|TRBJ1-5
TGTGCCAGCAGTGAGGGACAGGGGGTTCAGCCCCAGCATTTT
CASSEGQGVQPQHF
>TRBV6-5|-|-|TRBJ1-2
TGTGCCAGCAGTTACTCCCCGATAGAAGGCTACACCTTC
CASSYSPIEGYTF
>TRBV7-9|TRBD2|-|TRBJ2-2
TGTGCCAGCAGCTTATCCGGGCCTAGCGGGATATACACCGGGGAGCTGTTTTTT
CASSLSGPSGIYTGELFF
>TRBV10-2|TRBD2|-|TRBJ2-7
TGCGCCAGCAGGGGCGGGCTAGCGGGAGTCTACGAGCAGTACTTC
CASRGGLAGVYEQYF
>TRBV5-8|TRBD1|-|TRBJ2-7
TGTGCCAGCAGCTTGGTAAACAGGGGCTACGAGCAGTACTTC
CASSLVNRGYEQYF
>TRBV11-3|TRBD1|once|TRBJ2-7
TGTGCCAGCAGCTCGCTTGGGACAGGGGACTACGAGCAGTACTTC
CASSSLGTGDYEQYF
>TRBV5-1|TRBD1|-|TRBJ2-2
TGCGCCAGCAGCGTGGACAGGGGGCCCGCCGAGGCCGGGGAGCTGTTTTTT
CASSVDRGPAEAGELFF
>TRBV7-9|-|-|TRBJ2-4
TGTGCCAGCAGCTTACCCGGAGAGTTTGCCAAAAACATTCAGTACTTC
CASSLPGEFAKNIQYF
>TRBV9|TRBD1|-|TRBJ2-7
TGTGCCAGCAGCGTAGCCGGGACAGGGGTCTACGAGCAGTACTTC
CASSVAGTGVYEQYF
>TRBV4-2|-|-|TRBJ1-1
TGTGCCAGCAGCCAAGATGGAGGGGTGACTGAAGCTTTCTTT
CASSQDGGVTEAFF
>TRBV19|TRBD1|-|TRBJ1-2
TGTGCCAGTAGTAAGCCTTCACAGGGGAACTATGGCTACACCTTC
CASSKPSQGNYGYTF
>TRBV7-9|-|once|TRBJ2-1
TGTGCCAGCAGGGAAGTCGAGGACAGTTACAATGAGCAGTTCTTC
CASREVEDSYNEQFF
>TRBV13|-|-|TRBJ2-3
TGTGCCAGCAGCCCGGCGGCTCCAGCTAGCACAGATACGCAGTATTTT
CASSPAAPASTDTQYF
>TRBV7-9|-|-|TRBJ2-7
TGTGCCAGCAGCACAGGGTCGAGCAAAGCCGAGCAGTACTTC
CASSTGSSKAEQYF
>TRBV11-2|TRBD2|-|TRBJ2-1
TGTGCCAGCAGCTTCTCTATAGCGGGGCGCTCCTACAATGAGCAGTTCTTC
CASSFSIAGRSYNEQFF
>TRBV21-1|-|-|TRBJ1-5
TGTGCCAGCAGCAAATTGGCCCATGGCCCCGATCAGCCCCAGCATTTT
CASSKLAHGPDQPQHF
>TRBV5-5|-|-|TRBJ2-7
TGTGCCAGCAGCATATACGCAGACAGTGCAGTCTACGAGCAGTACTTC
CASSIYADSAVYEQYF
>TRBV2|TRBD1|-|TRBJ2-2
TGTGCCAGCAGTTACGGGACAGGGGTAAACACCGGGGAGCTGTTTTTT
CASSYGTGVNTGELFF
>TRBV27|TRBD2|-|TRBJ2-1
TGTGCCAGCAGCCCGGGGACTAGCGGGGAAACTGAGCAGTTCTTC
CASSPGTSGETEQFF
>TRBV25-1|TRBD1|-|TRBJ2-7
TGTGCCAGCAGTGAACGTAGGACAGGGGGCGTCTACGAGCAGTACTTC
CASSERRTGGVYEQYF
>TRBV27|TRBD2|-|TRBJ2-1
TGTGCCAGCAGTTTAGCTAGCGGGGGCTACAATGAGCAGTTCTTC
CASSLASGGYNEQFF
>TRBV4-2|TRBD1|-|TRBJ1-5
TGTGCCAGCAGCCTACAGGGGGAAGGTCAGCCCCAGCATTTT
CASSLQGEGQPQHF
>TRBV7-9|TRBD1|-|TRBJ1-4
TGTGCCAGCAGACGACAGGGGGCAACTAATGAAAAACTGTTTTTT
CASRRQGATNEKLFF
>TRBV7-7|TRBD1|-|TRBJ2-7
TGTGCCAGCAGTCCCGGGACAGGGGTCTCCTACGAGCAGTACTTC
CASSPGTGVSYEQYF
>TRBV27|-|-|TRBJ2-2
TGTGCCAGCAGTTTTAACGGGGAGCTGTTTTTT
CASSFNGELFF
>TRBV27|-|-|TRBJ2-7
TGTGCCAGCAGTTTTTCAGGGTTCGTCTACGAGCAGTACTTC
CASSFSGFVYEQYF
>TRBV7-8|TRBD1|-|TRBJ2-7
TGTGCCAGCAGCCCGGGACAGGGGAGCTCCTACGAGCAGTACTTC
CASSPGQGSSYEQYF
>TRBV7-8|-|-|TRBJ2-5
TGTGCCAGCAGCTTAGTAGCTAGACGGGAGACCCAGTACTTC
CASSLVARRETQYF
>TRBV27|-|-|TRBJ1-3
TGTGCCAGCAGTTTATCCCCAAACAGGCTCGGTTCCCTTAATTTAAACACCATATATTTT
CASSLSPNRLGSLNLNTIYF
>TRBV11-2|-|-|TRBJ2-7
TGTGCCAGCAGCTTAGGTATCGGCTACGAGCAGTACTTC
CASSLGIGYEQYF